Here is one T cell receptor beta chain with its context. What it binds is not known. Every donor had blood drawn once into heparin, roughly 100 mL on average. The V and J ends lost 4 bases and 0 bases, in that order; junction bases with no gene match: 13. This CDR3 has 18 residues. The germline gives CDR1 SGHRS, CDR2 YFSETQ. This sample is part of a study of beta chain features in type 1 diabetes. Study-wide findings and caveats: VDJ junctions sequenced from type 1 diabetes patients showed fewer insertions and more deletions. For patients, the naive, central memory and Treg TCRB repertoires appeared more alike than for healthy donors. All four CD4+ subsets from Type 1 diabetes patients carried moderately but significantly shorter TCRB CDR3s.

Every isolated RNA sample was fully reverse transcribed, so sequencing captured expressed TCRB transcripts. Here immunoSEQ multiplex PCR was the method, and the copy in TCRdb shows in-frame clones only, minus some. The sample shows 900,000 or so clones, about a sixth of them seen only once. The V and J genes are TRBV5-1 and TRBJ2-4; 7 nucleotides agree with TRBD1. The source of this sequence is a woman aged 18-29 years in good health. Sequencing used naive CD4+ T cells from blood. The CDR3 region has the DNA TGCGCCAGCAGCGAAGCCTCCGGGACAGTCCTAGCCAAAAACATTCAGTACTTC. Translating it yields CASSEASGTVLAKNIQYF.